This TCR beta chain was sequenced during a study of blood T cell repertoires in COVID-19. About the study: Nucleic acid was either cDNA or gDNA, and it came from T cells, B-cell-depleted T cells, or PBMCs.

V shed 6 bases and J shed 4 bases, with 9 bases lying between them. CDR1 and CDR2 (germline): MNHNY, SVGAGI (reference sequence). The CDR3 spans 12 residues. In the source study's methods: Reference gene primers were amplified, and this amplification served to estimate nucleated cell counts. Assay used: immunoSEQ multiplex PCR; TCRdb lists only in-frame clones, some missing. V, J and clone size were drawn from that table, and D and trimming were deduced from the DNA. Among tens of thousands of clones listed, about nine tenths were seen once. The receptor was derived from a human donor with active COVID-19. The donor label of this sample is uncertain. Sequencing was performed on peripheral blood. The chain is built from TRBV6-6 and TRBJ2-5, with a tentative D call TRBD2 (5 bases). This CDR3 is CASRGSGETQYF. CDR3 in DNA: TGTGCCAGCAGGGGGAGTGGAGAGACCCAGTACTTC.